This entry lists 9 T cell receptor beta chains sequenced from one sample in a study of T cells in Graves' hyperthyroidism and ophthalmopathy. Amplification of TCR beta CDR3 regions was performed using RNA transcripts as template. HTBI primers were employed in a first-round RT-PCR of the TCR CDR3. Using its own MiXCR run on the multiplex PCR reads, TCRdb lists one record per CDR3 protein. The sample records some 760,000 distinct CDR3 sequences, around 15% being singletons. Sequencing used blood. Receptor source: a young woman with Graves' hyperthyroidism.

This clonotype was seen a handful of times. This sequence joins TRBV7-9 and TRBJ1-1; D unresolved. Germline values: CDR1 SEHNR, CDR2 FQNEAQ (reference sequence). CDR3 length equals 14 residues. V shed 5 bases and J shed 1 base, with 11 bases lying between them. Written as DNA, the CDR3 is TGTGCCAGCAGCGCGCGTCAGCAGAACACTGAAGCTTTCTTT. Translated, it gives CASSARQQNTEAFF.

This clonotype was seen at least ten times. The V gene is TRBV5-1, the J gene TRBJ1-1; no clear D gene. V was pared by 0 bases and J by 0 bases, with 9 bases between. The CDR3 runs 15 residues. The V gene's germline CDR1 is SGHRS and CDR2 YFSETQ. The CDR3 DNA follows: TGCGCCAGCAGCTTGGAGGCCAGCTTGAACACTGAAGCTTTCTTT. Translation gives CASSLEASLNTEAFF.

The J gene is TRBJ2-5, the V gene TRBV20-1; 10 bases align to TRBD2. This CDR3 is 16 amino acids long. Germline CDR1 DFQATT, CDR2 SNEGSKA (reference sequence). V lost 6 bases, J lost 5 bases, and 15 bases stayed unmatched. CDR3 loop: CSAPSGSGRGLETQYF. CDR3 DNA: TGCAGTGCCCCCTCGGGAAGCGGGAGGGGGCTGGAGACCCAGTACTTC.

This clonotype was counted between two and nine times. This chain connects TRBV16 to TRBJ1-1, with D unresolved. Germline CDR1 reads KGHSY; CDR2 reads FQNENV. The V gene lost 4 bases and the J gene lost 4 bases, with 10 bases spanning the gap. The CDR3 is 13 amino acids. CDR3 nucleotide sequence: TGTGCCAGCAGCCGAAGGGAAGGCACTGAAGCTTTCTTT. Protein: CASSRREGTEAFF.

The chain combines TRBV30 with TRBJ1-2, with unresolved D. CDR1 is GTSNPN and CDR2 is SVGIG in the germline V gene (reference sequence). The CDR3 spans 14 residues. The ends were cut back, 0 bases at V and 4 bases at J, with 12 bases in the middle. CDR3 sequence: CAWSVNDRLYGYTF. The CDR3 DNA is TGTGCCTGGAGTGTAAACGACCGGCTCTATGGCTACACCTTC.

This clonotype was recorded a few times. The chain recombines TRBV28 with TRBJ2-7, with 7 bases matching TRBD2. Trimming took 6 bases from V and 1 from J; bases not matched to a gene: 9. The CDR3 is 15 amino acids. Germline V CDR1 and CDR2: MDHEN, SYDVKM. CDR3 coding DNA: TGTGCCAGCAGCTGGGGGGGGACTCCGTCCTACGAGCAGTACTTC. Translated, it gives CASSWGGTPSYEQYF.

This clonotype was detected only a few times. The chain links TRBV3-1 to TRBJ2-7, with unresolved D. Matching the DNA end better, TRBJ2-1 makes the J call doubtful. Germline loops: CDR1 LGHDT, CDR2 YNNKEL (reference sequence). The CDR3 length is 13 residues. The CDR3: CASSKAVPYEQFF. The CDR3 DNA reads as TGTGCCAGCTCAAAAGCCGTCCCCTACGAGCAGTTCTTC.

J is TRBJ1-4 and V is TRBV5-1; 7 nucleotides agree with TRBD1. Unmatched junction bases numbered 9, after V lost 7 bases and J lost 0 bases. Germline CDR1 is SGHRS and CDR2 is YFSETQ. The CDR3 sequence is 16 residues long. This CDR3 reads CASQTGTAATNEKLFF. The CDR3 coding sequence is TGCGCCAGCCAAACCGGGACAGCCGCAACTAATGAAAAACTGTTTTTT.

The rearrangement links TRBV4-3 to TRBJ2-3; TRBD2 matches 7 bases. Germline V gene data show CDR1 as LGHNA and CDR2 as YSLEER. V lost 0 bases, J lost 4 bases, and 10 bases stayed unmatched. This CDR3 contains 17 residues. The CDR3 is CASSQDLPGGFADTQYF. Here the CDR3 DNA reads TGCGCCAGCAGCCAAGATCTCCCGGGGGGTTTTGCAGATACGCAGTATTTT.